Following are 7 T cell receptor beta chains from one sample sequenced in a study of blood T cell repertoires in COVID-19. Data came from immunoSEQ multiplex PCR; TCRdb stores just in-frame clones and leaves some out. Found here are about 350,000 clones, 88% of them singletons; the top ten hold approximately 0.93%. Material for sequencing was PBMCs or T cells enriched from blood (not recorded which). These receptor sequences come from a woman younger than 45 who had been exposed to COVID-19.

The genes are TRBV14 and TRBJ1-2; TRBD1 matches at 11 bases. This CDR3 has 15 amino acids. Germline CDR1 SGHDN, CDR2 FVKESK. Unmatched junction bases numbered 6, after V lost 1 base and J lost 8 bases. In DNA form, the CDR3 reads TGTGCCAGCAGCCAAGCCGGGACAGGGGGTTTGGGCTACACCTTC. It translates to CASSQAGTGGLGYTF.

The rearrangement uses TRBV10-3 and TRBJ2-1, with 7 bases identical to TRBD2. The germline CDR1 and CDR2 sequences are ENHRY and SYGVKD. Trimming took 8 bases from V and 8 from J; bases not matched to a gene: 9. This CDR3 spans 13 amino acids. In DNA form, the CDR3 reads TGTGCCATCGAGGGAGGGCTGGGGGATGAGCAGTTCTTC. Translated: CAIEGGLGDEQFF.

This clone was seen just once. This rearrangement joins TRBV10-1 to TRBJ2-3; a possible D gene is TRBD2 (6 bases). The CDR3 spans 15 residues. Trimming shortened V by 8 bases and J by 2 bases, and 17 bases separated the two germline ends. CDR1 is WNHNN and CDR2 is SYGVQD in the germline V gene (reference sequence). CDR3 coding DNA: TGCGCCAGCGCCGCTAGCGATCCCAACACAGATACGCAGTATTTT. Protein: CASAASDPNTDTQYF.

The chain combines TRBV6-4 with TRBJ1-2, with 7 positions matching TRBD1. Germline lookup yields CDR1 MRHNA and CDR2 SNTAGT. The CDR3 contains 15 residues. J lost 1 base, V lost 8 bases, and 10 bases had no gene match. The CDR3 loop is CASRPQGKGNYGYTF. DNA of the CDR3: TGTGCCAGCCGTCCACAGGGGAAGGGTAACTATGGCTACACCTTC.

This clone has just one count. The chain has TRBV7-8 and TRBJ2-2, with 11 bases aligning to TRBD2. The ends lost 6 bases at V and 7 bases at J; junction bases unmatched: 25. Germline V CDR1 and CDR2: SGHVS, FQNEAQ. The CDR3 is made up of 21 amino acids. The CDR3 nucleotides read TGTGCCAGCAGTCGTGAGGTCGGGACTAGCGGACTCATGAACACCGTCGGGGAGCTGTTTTTT. Protein sequence: CASSREVGTSGLMNTVGELFF.

This sequence joins TRBV11-3 and TRBJ2-7; D is uncertain. The CDR3 consists of 13 residues. CDR1 is SGHNT and CDR2 is YENEEA in the germline V gene. Trimming took off 2 bases at V and 6 bases at J, with 11 bases between the two ends. The CDR3 DNA reads TGTGCCAGCAGCTTAAGCCAGGTCTTCGAGCAGTACTTC. Amino acids: CASSLSQVFEQYF.

This chain links TRBV30 with TRBJ2-6, with 8 bases aligning to TRBD1. Losses at the gene ends were 5 bases for V and 0 bases for J; bases not matched to a gene: 18. Germline CDR1 and CDR2: GTSNPN and SVGIG (reference sequence). This CDR3 has 20 residues. The DNA for the CDR3 is TGTGCCTGGGGGAGACGAAACCGGGACAGGCACGTCTCTGGGGCCAACGTCCTGACTTTC. Translated: CAWGRRNRDRHVSGANVLTF.